The present entry profiles one T cell receptor beta chain with its context. The clone's antigen remains unknown. No qualities accompany the bases; no much larger clone lies one base away. TCRbeta CDR3 regions were amplified from genomic DNA by means of the immunoSEQ Assay, a bias-controlled multiplex PCR. Under the source paper's analysis protocol: Nucleated cell counts per sample were estimated from amplification of reference gene primers within the assay. To quantify the absolute abundance of each unique TCRbeta CDR3 rearrangement, sequence reads were collapsed and filtered. For each sample, productive Simpson clonality was calculated as the square root of Simpson's diversity index over productive rearrangements. TCRdb took this table from immuneACCESS and kept in-frame rearrangements with V and J called. Such tables lack part of the clones; where checked against another copy, unresolved V genes explain under half of the gap, and the rest is unexplained. Clone size and V and J calls were adopted from that table, with D and trimming inferred from the DNA. Here the sample has tens of thousands of clones; approximately 79% occur a single time. Of the sample, about 15% falls within the top ten clones.

Each collaborating institution followed its own protocols to collect whole blood in K2EDTA tubes. For TCRbeta analysis, collaborator samples were shipped as frozen whole blood, as isolated PBMCs, or as DNA extracted from either sample type. This record comes from a study of blood T cell repertoires in COVID-19 (dated by TCRdb to about 2020). Describing the broader study: Samples covering the acute and convalescent phases of COVID-19 were provided by collaborators in the United States, Italy and Spain. The repertoires were released in a freely available public database meant as a resource for research on the immune response to SARS-CoV-2. The samples were drawn from the first 160 participants of the ongoing ImmuneRACE study and from over 950 subjects provided by 6 global collaborators. The prospective study material was composed of cDNA or gDNA derived from T cells, B-cell-depleted T cells, or PBMCs. Where HLA class I and class II types were available, the types were taken from metadata supplied by the sample provider, not from assay-based typing. The dataset comprised deeply sampled blood TCRbeta repertoires from subjects exposed to, actively infected with, or recovered from COVID-19. The sample metadata nearly always contained a de-identified subject ID, COVID-19 status, age in years and sex. The research as a whole found: How much clinical and demographic metadata was included differed by source and by participant, and the metadata was provided uncurated.

V trim: 3 bases; J trim: 3 bases; unmatched bases: 6. Per the germline V gene, KGHSH is the CDR1 and LQKENI is the CDR2. There are 15 amino acids in the CDR3, from cysteine to phenylalanine inclusive. Only CDR3 DNA is held: 45 bases, read in frame from base 1. The V and J genes are TRBV18 and TRBJ2-7; 9 of the junction bases match TRBD2. The sequencing input was peripheral blood. The TCR originated in a man aged 65-85 years with active or convalescent COVID-19. The CDR3 region: CASSPIAGESYEQYF. DNA sequence: TGTGCCAGCTCACCGATAGCGGGGGAGAGCTACGAGCAGTACTTC. The variable domain in full, with residues beyond the CDR3 obtained from the reference TRBV18 and TRBJ2-7 genes, is NAGVMQNPRHLVRRRGQEARLRCSPMKGHSHVYWYRQLPEEGLKFMVYLQKENIIDESGMPKERFSAEFPKEGPSILRIQQVVRGDSAAYFCASSPIAGESYEQYFGPGTRLTVT.